Shown below are 26 T cell receptor beta chains from a single sample sequenced in a study of CD8 T cells in Susac syndrome. RNA amounts of roughly 0.5 to 1 ug underwent reverse transcription with random hexamers. One entry per CDR3 protein, called by TCRdb with MiXCR from the immunoSEQ multiplex PCR reads. The sample records some 65,000 distinct CDR3 sequences, about 94% being singletons. The sample taken for sequencing was CD8+ T cells from PBMCs. All receptors derive from a human donor with multiple sclerosis.

The chain combines TRBV13 with TRBJ2-3; possibly TRBD2 for D (6 bases). The germline CDR1 and CDR2 sequences are PRHDT and FYEKMQ (reference sequence). The CDR3 contains 15 residues. V was clipped by 5 bases and J by 0 bases, with 12 bases between them. The CDR3 bases are TGTGCCAGCAGCGCGTGGGACTCGAGCACAGATACGCAGTATTTT. Translation: CASSAWDSSTDTQYF.

This chain connects TRBV30 to TRBJ2-7; 8 bases are shared with TRBD1. This CDR3 has 14 residues. J was trimmed by 1 base and V by 5 bases; bases with no gene match: 7. Germline loops: CDR1 GTSNPN, CDR2 SVGIG (reference sequence). CDR3 nucleotides: TGTGCCTGGGGAACCGGGACAGGTTCCTACGAGCAGTACTTC. Translation gives CAWGTGTGSYEQYF.

This clonotype was recorded a few times. V usage is TRBV5-1 and J usage is TRBJ2-2; D not resolved. Germline V gene lookup returns CDR1 SGHRS and CDR2 YFSETQ. V shed 0 bases and J shed 6 bases, with 3 bases lying between them. The CDR3 runs 12 residues. The DNA for the CDR3 is TGCGCCAGCAGCTTGGTTGCCGGGGAGCTGTTTTTT. As protein: CASSLVAGELFF.

In its sample, this clonotype was seen once. The V gene is TRBV30, the J gene TRBJ2-3; 7 nucleotides match TRBD1. Germline CDR1 is GTSNPN and CDR2 is SVGIG (reference sequence). V shed 1 base and J 2 bases; nucleotides not matched to a gene: 6. This CDR3 has 15 amino acids. The CDR3 loop is CAWSDGDRYTDTQYF. In DNA form, the CDR3 reads TGTGCCTGGAGTGATGGGGACAGATACACAGATACGCAGTATTTT.

The chain joins TRBV29-1 to TRBJ1-1; 12 bases line up with TRBD1. In germline, CDR1 is SQVTM, CDR2 ANQGSEA. Trimming cost V 0 bases and J 6 bases; bases outside gene matches: 11. The CDR3 runs 17 residues. In nucleotides, the CDR3 is TGCAGCGTTGAAGATTACGGGACAGGGGGCGAGAGGGCTGAAGCTTTCTTT. Encoded protein: CSVEDYGTGGERAEAFF.

The V call is TRBV28, the J call TRBJ2-3, with D possibly being TRBD1 (6 bases). V dropped 5 bases and J dropped 0 bases, with 12 bases sitting between them. The CDR3 runs to 15 residues. Germline values: CDR1 MDHEN, CDR2 SYDVKM. The CDR3 nucleotides read TGTGCCAGCAGTCACGGACAGTCAAGCACAGATACGCAGTATTTT. Residues: CASSHGQSSTDTQYF.

The chain combines TRBV25-1 with TRBJ1-2; D not certain. CDR1 and CDR2 (germline): MGHDK, SYGVNS. The CDR3 covers 12 residues. The V and J ends lost 2 bases and 6 bases respectively, with 7 bases between them. CDR3 in amino acids: CASSEEPNGYTF. DNA for the CDR3: TGTGCCAGCAGTGAAGAACCCAATGGCTACACCTTC.

The chain is built from TRBV28 and TRBJ2-3; no definite D call. Germline-derived CDR1 and CDR2 are MDHEN and SYDVKM. The V and J ends lost 2 bases and 10 bases respectively, with 16 bases between them. This CDR3 region has 14 residues. CDR3 sequence: CASSLRVGPWAQYF. CDR3 in DNA: TGTGCCAGCAGTTTAAGGGTCGGGCCCTGGGCGCAGTATTTT.

A single count supports this clonotype. The V call is TRBV13, the J call TRBJ2-1; 9 positions match TRBD2. Germline lookup yields CDR1 PRHDT and CDR2 FYEKMQ (reference sequence). V lost 5 bases, J lost 7 bases, and 12 bases stayed unmatched. This CDR3 region has 16 residues. CDR3 in amino acids: CASSKGLARSLNEQFF. The DNA of the CDR3 is TGTGCCAGCAGCAAAGGACTAGCGCGATCTCTTAATGAGCAGTTCTTC.

The V call is TRBV30, the J call TRBJ2-3, with D maybe TRBD2 (6 bases). CDR1 and CDR2 from the germline V gene are GTSNPN and SVGIG (reference sequence). Trimming removed 3 bases from V and 0 bases from J, with 7 bases in between. The CDR3 covers 13 residues. This CDR3 reads CAWSGTSTDTQYF. CDR3 bases: TGTGCCTGGAGCGGGACTAGCACAGATACGCAGTATTTT.

This clonotype has just a few counts. The chain combines TRBV29-1 with TRBJ1-2; D is ambiguous. Trimming left V 0 bases short and J 11 bases short, with 10 bases between. The CDR3 spans 11 residues. Germline CDR1 is SQVTM and CDR2 is ANQGSEA. CDR3 sequence (DNA): TGCAGCGTTGAAGATCATACGCCGTACACCTTC. Protein product: CSVEDHTPYTF.

The J gene is TRBJ2-3, the V gene TRBV4-3; D possibly corresponds to TRBD2 (6 bases). Trimming cost V 0 bases and J 1 base, with 8 bases left between them. Germline V gene sequence: CDR1 LGHNA, CDR2 YSLEER. CDR3 length equals 15 residues. The DNA of the CDR3 is TGCGCCAGCAGCCAAGACCCTAGCGGCACAGATACGCAGTATTTT. Translating it yields CASSQDPSGTDTQYF.

The chain couples TRBV9 to TRBJ1-5; possible D gene TRBD1, 6 bases. The CDR3 runs to 14 residues. V was pared by 0 bases and J by 4 bases, with 8 bases between. Germline V gives CDR1 SGDLS, CDR2 YYNGEE. The CDR3 sequence: CASSVGGPNQPQHF. The CDR3 DNA sequence: TGTGCCAGCAGCGTAGGGGGGCCAAATCAGCCCCAGCATTTT.

The chain employs TRBV6-5 and TRBJ1-1, with 7 bases fitting TRBD1. The trim removed 6 bases at V and 0 bases at J, leaving 1 base unmatched. Germline V CDR1 and CDR2: MNHEY, SVGAGI. CDR3 size: 13 residues. The CDR3 is CASRQGLNTEAFF. The DNA of the CDR3 is TGTGCCAGCAGACAGGGGTTGAACACTGAAGCTTTCTTT.

The gene calls are TRBV5-1 and TRBJ2-7; D tentatively reads TRBD1 or TRBD2 (6 bases each). Germline V lookup: CDR1 SGHRS, CDR2 YFSETQ. V was cut by 0 bases and J by 2 bases, with 12 bases left in between. The CDR3 spans 15 residues. The CDR3 here is CASSLVPGEAYEQYF. The CDR3 nucleotides are TGCGCCAGCAGCTTGGTGCCAGGGGAGGCCTACGAGCAGTACTTC.

This chain links TRBV24-1 with TRBJ2-6; 7 positions match TRBD2. Germline trimming cut 2 bases from V and 0 bases from J; bases unmatched to any gene: 3. The CDR3 spans 17 residues. The germline V gene has CDR1 KGHDR and CDR2 SFDVKD. CDR3 sequence reads: CATSDSSGDSGANVLTF. CDR3 nucleotide sequence: TGTGCCACCAGTGATTCGAGCGGGGACTCTGGGGCCAACGTCCTGACTTTC.

This chain uses TRBV12-3 or TRBV12-4 with TRBJ2-2; no clear D. The V end lost 3 bases, the J end lost 2 bases, and 13 bases lay between the germline ends. This CDR3 comprises 16 residues. The CDR3 sequence: CASSLFGGLNTGELFF. The CDR3 nucleotides read TGTGCCAGCAGTTTGTTCGGCGGTCTTAACACCGGGGAGCTGTTTTTT.

V is TRBV13 and J is TRBJ1-3; 7 bases are a match to TRBD1. V trimming: 3 bases; J trimming: 4 bases; junction bases outside the gene matches: 12. Germline CDR1 and CDR2: PRHDT and FYEKMQ (reference sequence). The CDR3 runs 17 residues. Here the CDR3 DNA reads TGTGCCAGCAGCTTCGGACAGGAGGGAAGATGGGGAAACACCATATATTTT. Protein product: CASSFGQEGRWGNTIYF.

The chain links TRBV24-1 to TRBJ2-1, with TRBD1 matching 8 bases. The ends lost 9 bases at V and 6 bases at J; junction bases unmatched: 12. CDR1 and CDR2 (germline): KGHDR, SFDVKD. This CDR3 has 15 residues. Here the CDR3 DNA reads TGTGCCACCGGGACAGGTTCGTCCCTCCTCAATGAGCAGTTCTTC. Its translation is CATGTGSSLLNEQFF.

This chain uses TRBV6-2 or TRBV6-3 with TRBJ2-1, with a tentative D call TRBD1 (5 bases). The V and J ends lost 0 bases and 6 bases respectively, with 9 bases between them. The length of the CDR3 is 14 residues. Germline V lookup: CDR1 MNHEY, CDR2 SVGEGT. CDR3 region: CASSYSDSFNEQFF. The CDR3 DNA follows: TGTGCCAGCAGTTACTCCGACAGCTTCAATGAGCAGTTCTTC.

The chain employs TRBV5-6 and TRBJ2-7; D gene uncertain. The CDR3 spans 14 residues. Germline-derived CDR1 and CDR2 are SGHDT and YYEEEE. With 2 bases removed from V and 2 bases from J, the gap between germline ends came to 11 bases. The DNA for the CDR3 is TGTGCCAGCAGCTTAGGCTCTACTCCCTACGAGCAGTACTTC. Protein product: CASSLGSTPYEQYF. The complete variable domain, with remaining parts taken from reference TRBV5-6 and TRBJ2-7, reads DAGVTQSPTHLIKTRGQQVTLRCSPKSGHDTVSWYQQALGQGPQFIFQYYEEEERQRGNFPDRFSGHQFPNYSSELNVNALLLGDSALYLCASSLGSTPYEQYFGPGTRLTVT.

The J gene is TRBJ2-7, the V gene TRBV12-3 or TRBV12-4; TRBD2 matches at 7 bases. CDR3 size: 11 residues. The V and J ends lost 8 bases and 4 bases, in that order; junction bases with no gene match: 2. The CDR3 DNA follows: TGTGCCAGCGGAGCGGGATACGAGCAGTACTTC. Amino acids: CASGAGYEQYF.

This rearrangement joins TRBV5-6 to TRBJ2-3; D is perhaps TRBD1 (5 bases). The length of the CDR3 is 18 residues. V was trimmed by 4 bases and J by 3 bases, leaving 24 bases between them. CDR1 and CDR2 from the germline V gene are SGHDT and YYEEEE. The chain's CDR3 is CASSPPLGFQGQTDTQYF. The CDR3 DNA sequence: TGTGCCAGCAGCCCCCCTTTAGGGTTTCAGGGTCAGACAGATACGCAGTATTTT.

The chain combines TRBV6-2 or TRBV6-3 with TRBJ2-4, with 8 positions matching TRBD1. This CDR3 is 12 amino acids long. V lost 5 bases, J lost 7 bases, and 1 base stayed unmatched. CDR1 and CDR2 (germline): MNHEY, SVGEGT. The CDR3 region has the DNA TGTGCCAGCAGTAGACAGGGGAACATTCAGTACTTC. Translation gives CASSRQGNIQYF.

The chain is built from TRBV7-3 and TRBJ2-1, with 9 positions matching TRBD2. Germline V gives CDR1 SGHTA, CDR2 FQGTGA. This CDR3 has 15 residues. Trimming at V came to 2 bases and at J to 4 bases, leaving 3 bases not matched to a gene. Written as DNA, the CDR3 is TGTGCCAGCAGCTTAGGTAGCGGGAGATACAATGAGCAGTTCTTC. Amino acids: CASSLGSGRYNEQFF.

Only one count was recorded for this clonotype. The chain carries TRBV7-9 and TRBJ2-3; D possibly matches TRBD1 or TRBD2 (7 bases each). The CDR3 runs to 15 residues. V dropped 7 bases and J dropped 6 bases, with 20 bases sitting between them. Germline assignment: CDR1 SEHNR and CDR2 FQNEAQ (reference sequence). The DNA for the CDR3 is TGTGCCAGCAACCAGGGAGGGGGCCTCATGGATACGCAGTATTTT. This encodes CASNQGGGLMDTQYF.